This T cell receptor beta chain appears in the sequencing data of a study of blood T cell repertoires in COVID-19. Study details: Donors in Cohort 3 who had recovered were those with two negative PCRs, healthcare professional clearance, or resolution of their symptoms.

This CDR3 contains 15 residues. CDR1 and CDR2 from the germline V gene are KGHDR and SFDVKD. The V and J ends lost 2 bases and 3 bases respectively, with 10 bases between them. Original data processing: Amplification with reference gene primers provided the estimates of nucleated cell counts. Profiling relied on immunoSEQ multiplex PCR, and the TCRdb table lists in-frame clones only, not all of them. That table supplies the V and J calls and clone size; D and trimming were determined from the DNA. Here the sample spans a few hundred thousand clones, more than 75% being singletons. The J gene is TRBJ2-1, the V gene TRBV24-1, with a tentative D call TRBD1 (6 bases). The receptor comes from an older woman in a cohort exposed to, infected with or recovered from COVID-19 (not recorded which). What was sequenced was PBMCs or T cells enriched from blood (not recorded which). The CDR3 region has the DNA TGTGCCACCAGTGATTCACAGGGAATCTACAATGAGCAGTTCTTC. Encoded protein: CATSDSQGIYNEQFF.